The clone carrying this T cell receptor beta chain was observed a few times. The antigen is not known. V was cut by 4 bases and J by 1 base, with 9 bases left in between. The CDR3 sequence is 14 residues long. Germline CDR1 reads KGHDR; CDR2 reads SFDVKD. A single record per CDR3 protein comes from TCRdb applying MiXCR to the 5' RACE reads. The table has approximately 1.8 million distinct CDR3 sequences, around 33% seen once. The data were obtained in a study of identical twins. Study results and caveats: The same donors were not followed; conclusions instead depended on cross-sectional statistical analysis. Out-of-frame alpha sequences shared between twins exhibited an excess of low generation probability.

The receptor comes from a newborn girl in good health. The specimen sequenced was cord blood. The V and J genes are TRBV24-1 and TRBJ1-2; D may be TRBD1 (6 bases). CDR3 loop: CATSDSRGNYGYTF. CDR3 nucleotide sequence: TGTGCCACCAGTGACTCCAGGGGTAACTATGGCTACACCTTC.